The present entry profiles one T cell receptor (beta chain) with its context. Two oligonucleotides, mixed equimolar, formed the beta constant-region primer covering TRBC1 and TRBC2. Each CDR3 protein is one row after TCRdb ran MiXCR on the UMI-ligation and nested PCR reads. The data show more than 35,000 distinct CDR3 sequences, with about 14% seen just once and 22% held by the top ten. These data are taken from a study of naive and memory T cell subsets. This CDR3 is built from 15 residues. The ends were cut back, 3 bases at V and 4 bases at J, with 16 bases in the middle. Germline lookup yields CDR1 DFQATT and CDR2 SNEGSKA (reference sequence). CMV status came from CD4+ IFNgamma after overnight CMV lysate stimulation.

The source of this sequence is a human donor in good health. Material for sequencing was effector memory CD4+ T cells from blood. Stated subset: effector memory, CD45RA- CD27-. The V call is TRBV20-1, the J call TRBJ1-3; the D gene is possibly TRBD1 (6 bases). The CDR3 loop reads CSARAIGGSGNTIYF. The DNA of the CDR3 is TGCAGTGCTAGGGCTATAGGGGGATCCGGAAACACCATATATTTT.